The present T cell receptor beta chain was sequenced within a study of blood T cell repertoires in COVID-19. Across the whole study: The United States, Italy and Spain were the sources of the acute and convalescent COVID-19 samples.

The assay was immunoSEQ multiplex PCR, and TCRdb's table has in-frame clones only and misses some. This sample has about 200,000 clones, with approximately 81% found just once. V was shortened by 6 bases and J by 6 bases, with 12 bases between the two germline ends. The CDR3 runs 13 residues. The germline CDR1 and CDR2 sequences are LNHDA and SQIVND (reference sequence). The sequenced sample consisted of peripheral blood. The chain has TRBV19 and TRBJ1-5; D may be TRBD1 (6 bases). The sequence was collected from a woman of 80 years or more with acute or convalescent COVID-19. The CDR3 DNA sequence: TGTGCCAGTAGGTTCCTCAGGGGTCAGCCCCAGCATTTT. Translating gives CASRFLRGQPQHF.